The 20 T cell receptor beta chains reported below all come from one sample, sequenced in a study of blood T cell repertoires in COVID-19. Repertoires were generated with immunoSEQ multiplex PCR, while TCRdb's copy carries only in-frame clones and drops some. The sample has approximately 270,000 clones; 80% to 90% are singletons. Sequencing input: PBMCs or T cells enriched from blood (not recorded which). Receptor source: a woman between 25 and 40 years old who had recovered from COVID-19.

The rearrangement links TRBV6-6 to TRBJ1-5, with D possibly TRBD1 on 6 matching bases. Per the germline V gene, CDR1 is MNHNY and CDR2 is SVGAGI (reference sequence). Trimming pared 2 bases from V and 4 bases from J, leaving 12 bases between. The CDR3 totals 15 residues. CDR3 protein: CASSYGYQGNQPQHF. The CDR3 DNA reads TGTGCCAGCAGTTACGGATACCAGGGGAATCAGCCCCAGCATTTT.

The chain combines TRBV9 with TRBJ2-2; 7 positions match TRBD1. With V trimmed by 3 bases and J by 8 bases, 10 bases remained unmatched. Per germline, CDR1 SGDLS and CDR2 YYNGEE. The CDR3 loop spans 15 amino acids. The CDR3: CASSATGTVKGELFF. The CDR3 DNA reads TGTGCCAGCAGCGCGACCGGGACAGTAAAGGGGGAGCTGTTTTTT.

CDR3 in amino acids: CASSSVSGPREQYF. The CDR3 DNA sequence: TGTGCCAGCAGCTCCGTAAGTGGGCCCCGCGAGCAGTACTTC. The rearrangement uses TRBV7-9 and TRBJ2-7; no definite D call. V gave up 4 bases and J gave up 6 bases, with 16 bases separating them. Germline assignment: CDR1 SEHNR and CDR2 FQNEAQ (reference sequence). This CDR3 has 14 residues.

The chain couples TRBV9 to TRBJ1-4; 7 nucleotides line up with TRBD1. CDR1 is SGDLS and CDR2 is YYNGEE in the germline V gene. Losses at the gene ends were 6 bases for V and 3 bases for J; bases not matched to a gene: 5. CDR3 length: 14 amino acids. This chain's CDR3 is CASTTGTANEKLFF. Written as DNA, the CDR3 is TGTGCCAGCACCACCGGGACAGCTAATGAAAAACTGTTTTTT.

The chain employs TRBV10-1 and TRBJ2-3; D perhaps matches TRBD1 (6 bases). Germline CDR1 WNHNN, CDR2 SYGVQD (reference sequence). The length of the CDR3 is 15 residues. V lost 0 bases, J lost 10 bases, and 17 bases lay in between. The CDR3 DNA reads TGCGCCAGCAGTGAGTCGTTTACAGGGAACCTTTCGCAGTATTTT. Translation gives CASSESFTGNLSQYF.

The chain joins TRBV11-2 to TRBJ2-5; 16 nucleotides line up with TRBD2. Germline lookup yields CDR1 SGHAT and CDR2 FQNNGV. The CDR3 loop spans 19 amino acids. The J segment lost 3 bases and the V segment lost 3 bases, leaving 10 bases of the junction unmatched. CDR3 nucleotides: TGTGCCAGCAGCTTCGGGACTAGCGGGAGGGCCGTGTACAAAGAGACCCAGTACTTC. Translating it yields CASSFGTSGRAVYKETQYF. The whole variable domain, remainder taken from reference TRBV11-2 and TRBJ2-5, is EAGVAQSPRYKIIEKRQSVAFWCNPISGHATLYWYQQILGQGPKLLIQFQNNGVVDDSQLPKDRFSAERLKGVDSTLKIQPAKLEDSAVYLCASSFGTSGRAVYKETQYFGPGTRLLVL.

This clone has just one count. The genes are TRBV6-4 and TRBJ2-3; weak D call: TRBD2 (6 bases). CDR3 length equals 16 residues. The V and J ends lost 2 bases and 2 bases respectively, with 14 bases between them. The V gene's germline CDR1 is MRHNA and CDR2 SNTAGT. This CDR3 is CASSDGTAGYTDTQYF. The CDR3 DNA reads TGTGCCAGCAGTGACGGAACCGCGGGATACACAGATACGCAGTATTTT.

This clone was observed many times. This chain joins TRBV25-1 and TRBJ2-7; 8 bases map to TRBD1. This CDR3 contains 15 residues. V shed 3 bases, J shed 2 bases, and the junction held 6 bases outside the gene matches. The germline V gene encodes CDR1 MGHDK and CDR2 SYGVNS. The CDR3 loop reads CASSDGNRGTYEQYF. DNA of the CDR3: TGTGCCAGCAGTGATGGTAACAGGGGGACCTACGAGCAGTACTTC.

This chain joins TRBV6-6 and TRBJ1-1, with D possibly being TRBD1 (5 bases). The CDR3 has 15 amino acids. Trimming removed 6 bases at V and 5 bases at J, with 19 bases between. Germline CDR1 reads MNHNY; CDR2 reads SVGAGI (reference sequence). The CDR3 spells CASSHHLIRGTEAFF. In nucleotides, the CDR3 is TGTGCCAGCAGCCACCATCTGATTAGGGGAACTGAAGCTTTCTTT.

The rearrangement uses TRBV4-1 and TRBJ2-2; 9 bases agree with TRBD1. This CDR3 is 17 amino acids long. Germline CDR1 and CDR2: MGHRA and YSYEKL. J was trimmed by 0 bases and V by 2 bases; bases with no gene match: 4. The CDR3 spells CASSQRTGAANTGELFF. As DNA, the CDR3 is TGCGCCAGCAGCCAACGGACAGGGGCGGCGAACACCGGGGAGCTGTTTTTT.

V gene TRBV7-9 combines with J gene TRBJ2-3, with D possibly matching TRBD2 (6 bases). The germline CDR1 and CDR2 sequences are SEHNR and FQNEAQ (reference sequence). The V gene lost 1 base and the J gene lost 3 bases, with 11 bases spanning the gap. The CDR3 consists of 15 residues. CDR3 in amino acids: CASSLGLDYTDTQYF. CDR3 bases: TGTGCCAGCAGCTTAGGACTAGACTATACAGATACGCAGTATTTT.

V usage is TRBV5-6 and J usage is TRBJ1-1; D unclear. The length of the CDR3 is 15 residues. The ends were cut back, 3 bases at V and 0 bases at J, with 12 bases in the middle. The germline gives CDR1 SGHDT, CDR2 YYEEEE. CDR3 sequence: CASSYPDDMNTEAFF. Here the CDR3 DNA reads TGTGCCAGCAGCTACCCCGACGACATGAACACTGAAGCTTTCTTT.

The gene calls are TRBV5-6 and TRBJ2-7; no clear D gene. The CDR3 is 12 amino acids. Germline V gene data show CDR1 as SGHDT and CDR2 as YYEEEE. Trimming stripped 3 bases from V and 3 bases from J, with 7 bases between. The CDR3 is CASSYALYEQYF. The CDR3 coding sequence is TGTGCCAGCAGCTACGCGCTCTACGAGCAGTACTTC.

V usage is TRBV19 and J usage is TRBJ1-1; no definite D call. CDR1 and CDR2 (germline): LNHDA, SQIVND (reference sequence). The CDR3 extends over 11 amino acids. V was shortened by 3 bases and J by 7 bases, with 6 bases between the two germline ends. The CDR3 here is CASSMTGEAFF. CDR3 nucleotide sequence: TGTGCCAGTAGTATGACGGGTGAAGCTTTCTTT.

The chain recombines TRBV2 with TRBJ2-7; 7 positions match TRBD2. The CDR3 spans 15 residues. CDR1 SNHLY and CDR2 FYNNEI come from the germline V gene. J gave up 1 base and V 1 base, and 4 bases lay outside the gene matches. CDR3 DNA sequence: TGTGCCAGCAGTGAAGGCGGGAGAGCGTCCTACGAGCAGTACTTC. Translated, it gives CASSEGGRASYEQYF.

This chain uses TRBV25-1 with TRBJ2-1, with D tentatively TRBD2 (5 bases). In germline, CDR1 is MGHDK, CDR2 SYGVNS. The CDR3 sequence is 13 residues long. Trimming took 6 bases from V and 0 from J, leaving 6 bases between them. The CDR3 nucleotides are TGTGCCAGCAGGGGAGTCTCCTACAATGAGCAGTTCTTC. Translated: CASRGVSYNEQFF.

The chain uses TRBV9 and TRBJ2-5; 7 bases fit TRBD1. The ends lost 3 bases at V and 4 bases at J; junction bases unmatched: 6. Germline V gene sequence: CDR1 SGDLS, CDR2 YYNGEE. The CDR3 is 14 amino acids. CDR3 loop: CASSEQGVRETQYF. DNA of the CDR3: TGTGCCAGCAGCGAGCAGGGGGTTCGAGAGACCCAGTACTTC.

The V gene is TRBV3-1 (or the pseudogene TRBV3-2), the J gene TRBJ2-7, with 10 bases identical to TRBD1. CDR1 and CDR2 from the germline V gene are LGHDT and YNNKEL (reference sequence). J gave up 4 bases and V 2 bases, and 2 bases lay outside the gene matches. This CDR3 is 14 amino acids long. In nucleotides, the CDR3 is TGTGCCAGCAGCCAATGGGACAGGGGTTACGAGCAGTACTTC. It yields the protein CASSQWDRGYEQYF.

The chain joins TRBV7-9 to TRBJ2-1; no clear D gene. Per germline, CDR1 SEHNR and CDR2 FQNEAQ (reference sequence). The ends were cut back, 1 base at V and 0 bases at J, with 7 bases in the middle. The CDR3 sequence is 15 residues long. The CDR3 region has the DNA TGTGCCAGCAGCTTAGGCATTAGCTCCTACAATGAGCAGTTCTTC. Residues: CASSLGISSYNEQFF.

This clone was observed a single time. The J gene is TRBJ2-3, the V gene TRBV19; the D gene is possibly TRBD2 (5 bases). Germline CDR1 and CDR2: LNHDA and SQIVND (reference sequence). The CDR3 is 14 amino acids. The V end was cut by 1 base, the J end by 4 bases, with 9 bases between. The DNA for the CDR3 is TGTGCCAGTAGTATAGGCGGGCGCTCAGATACGCAGTATTTT. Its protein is CASSIGGRSDTQYF.